These 29 T cell receptor beta chains originate from one sample sequenced in a study of molecular identifiers for immune sequencing clone quantification. From the PCR reads, TCRdb called clonotypes with MiXCR, one entry per CDR3 protein. The sample has under 75,000 distinct CDR3 sequences; 15% to 20% are singletons. Sequencing was carried out using naive CD8+ T cells from blood, with Jurkat cell RNA spiked in. Described subset: FACS-sorted CD8+CD4-CCR7+CD45RA+ naive T cells. The receptors originated from a human donor in good health. Some libraries in this study had Jurkat cell RNA spiked in.

A note on this clonotype: Its ends do not fully match the called genes, so a read error is possible. The V gene is TRBV24-1, the J gene TRBJ2-2, with D possibly matching TRBD2 (5 bases). Germline V gene sequence: CDR1 KGHDR, CDR2 SFDVKD. The CDR3 consists of 15 residues. The CDR3, as DNA: TGTGCCACCAGTGGTTTGAGGCGCAACACCGGGAAGCTGTTTTTT. Protein product: CATSGLRRNTGKLFF.

Of note for this clonotype: A much larger clone lies one base from this, so it may be a read error. The CDR3 DNA sequence: TGTGCCAGCAGTTTATATGTAGCGGGAGGAGATACGCGGTATTTT. Protein: CASSLYVAGGDTRYF. J is TRBJ2-3 and V is TRBV27, with 10 bases that match TRBD2. Germline V gene data show CDR1 as MNHEY and CDR2 as SMNVEV (reference sequence). The CDR3 has 15 amino acids.

This clonotype appeared many times. The rearrangement links TRBV7-9 to TRBJ2-2; 9 nucleotides agree with TRBD1. CDR1 is SEHNR, CDR2 FQNEAQ, per germline (reference sequence). V shed 5 bases and J 5 bases; nucleotides not matched to a gene: 9. The CDR3 sequence is 16 residues long. This chain's CDR3 is CASSPGQGQGTGELFF. DNA of the CDR3: TGTGCCAGCAGCCCTGGACAGGGACAGGGAACCGGGGAGCTGTTTTTT.

This clonotype has at least ten counts. V is TRBV29-1 and J is TRBJ2-7, with D maybe TRBD1 (5 bases). This CDR3 contains 12 residues. The ends were cut back, 2 bases at V and 6 bases at J, with 11 bases in the middle. The germline V gene has CDR1 SQVTM and CDR2 ANQGSEA. CDR3 DNA sequence: TGCAGCGTTGAACAGGGATCCGGCGAGCAGTACTTC. It is translated as CSVEQGSGEQYF.

As to this clonotype: A much bigger clone sits one base away, suggesting this may be a read error. This chain links TRBV4-3 with TRBJ2-7, with 7 bases matching TRBD2. V lost 1 base and J lost 5; bases outside the gene matches: 11. The CDR3 sequence is 16 residues long. Germline values: CDR1 LGHNA, CDR2 YSLEER. CDR3 nucleotides: TGCGCCAGCAGCCAAGGTCGGTGGTCGGGAGGACACGAGCAGTACTTC. Translating it yields CASSQGRWSGGHEQYF.

Comment on this clonotype: A single base separates this from a much larger clone, so it may be a read error. CDR3 loop: CASSQRTSGYNEQFF. CDR3 in DNA: TGCGCCAGCAGCCAACGGACTAGCGGATACAATGAGCAGTTCTTC. J is TRBJ2-1 and V is TRBV4-3, with 10 bases lining up with TRBD2. The V and J ends lost 2 bases and 4 bases, in that order; junction bases with no gene match: 2. This CDR3 has 15 residues. Per germline, CDR1 LGHNA and CDR2 YSLEER.

At least ten counts were recorded for this clonotype. The chain is built from TRBV4-2 and TRBJ2-3; 11 bases fit TRBD2. CDR3 size: 15 residues. Losses at the gene ends were 1 base for V and 6 bases for J; bases not matched to a gene: 3. CDR1 LGHNA and CDR2 YNFKEQ come from the germline V gene. CDR3 nucleotide sequence: TGTGCCAGCAGCCAAGTAGCGGGAGGGATGGATACGCAGTATTTT. Translating gives CASSQVAGGMDTQYF.

On this clonotype itself: This may be a read error: a much more frequent sequence differs by one nucleotide. The rearrangement joins TRBV7-8 to TRBJ2-7; 11 bases agree with TRBD2. The CDR3 is made up of 18 amino acids. Germline loops: CDR1 SGHVS, CDR2 FQNEAQ. The J segment lost 7 bases and the V segment lost 3 bases, leaving 17 bases of the junction unmatched. DNA for the CDR3: TGTGCCAGCAGCTTCCGGGGTAGCGGGAGGGCCACCTACAATGAGCAGTACTTC. Protein sequence: CASSFRGSGRATYNEQYF. Together with reference TRBV7-8 and TRBJ2-7, the CDR3 gives the full variable domain: GAGVSQSPRYKVAKRGQDVALRCDPISGHVSLFWYQQALGQGPEFLTYFQNEAQLDKSGLPSDRFFAERPEGSVSTLKIQRTQQEDSAVYLCASSFRGSGRATYNEQYFGPGTRLTVT.

J is TRBJ2-7 and V is TRBV4-3; D not resolved. The V end was cut by 1 base, the J end by 3 bases, with 16 bases between. Germline CDR1 and CDR2: LGHNA and YSLEER. This CDR3 has 16 residues. This CDR3 is CASSQVGPISGYEQYF. The CDR3 coding sequence is TGCGCCAGCAGCCAAGTCGGACCAATATCGGGCTACGAGCAGTACTTC.

As for this clonotype: It may be a read error: a sequence one base away is much more abundant. J is TRBJ1-4 and V is TRBV15; 9 bases map to TRBD1. Germline V gives CDR1 LNHNV, CDR2 YYDKDF (reference sequence). The CDR3 runs to 15 residues. CDR3: CATNRPDRGNEKLFF. DNA for the CDR3: TGTGCCACCAACAGACCGGACAGGGGTAATGAAAAACTGTTTTTT.

The J gene is TRBJ2-5, the V gene TRBV7-6; D unresolved. V gave up 5 bases and J gave up 5 bases, with 15 bases separating them. The CDR3 covers 14 residues. Germline CDR1 and CDR2: SGHVS and FNYEAQ. This chain's CDR3 is CASSIWTLQETQYF. In nucleotides, the CDR3 is TGTGCCAGCAGCATATGGACCCTTCAGGAGACCCAGTACTTC.

A remark on this clonotype: A much larger clone differs from this one at a single base, so this may be a read error. The CDR3 does not end in the conserved phenylalanine or tryptophan, so this is likely a read error. The genes are TRBV5-3 and TRBJ2-7; 9 bases line up with TRBD2. TRBV5-3 is known as an ORF, though its function is uncertain. This CDR3 spans 16 amino acids. The CDR3 DNA sequence: TGTGCCAGCAGCTTCAGGCGGCTAGCGGGAACCTACGAGCAGTACTCC. Protein sequence: CASSFRRLAGTYEQYS.

In its sample, this clonotype was seen a few times. V usage is TRBV20-1 and J usage is TRBJ2-4, with D possibly being TRBD2 (5 bases). Germline values: CDR1 DFQATT, CDR2 SNEGSKA (reference sequence). The V and J ends lost 0 bases and 4 bases respectively, with 10 bases between them. CDR3 length: 14 residues. The CDR3 nucleotides are TGCAGTGCTAGAGATCGAGAGGGTAAAAACATTCAGTACTTC. Translating it yields CSARDREGKNIQYF.

This clonotype was counted ten times or more. This rearrangement joins TRBV6-5 to TRBJ2-7; TRBD1 agrees at 7 bases. The CDR3 is made up of 15 amino acids. CDR1 MNHEY and CDR2 SVGAGI come from the germline V gene. With V trimmed by 6 bases and J by 2 bases, 10 bases remained unmatched. The CDR3 DNA sequence: TGTGCCAGCAGCACCGACAGGGAGTCCCCCTACGAGCAGTACTTC. It yields the protein CASSTDRESPYEQYF.

This clonotype has ten or more counts. This chain joins TRBV20-1 and TRBJ1-4; 8 bases match TRBD1. CDR1 is DFQATT, CDR2 SNEGSKA, per germline (reference sequence). CDR3 length: 14 residues. The trim removed 2 bases at V and 6 bases at J, leaving 5 bases unmatched. This CDR3 reads CSARRQGAYEKLFF. CDR3 nucleotides: TGCAGTGCTAGACGTCAGGGGGCCTATGAAAAACTGTTTTTT.

This clonotype has more than one count but fewer than ten. The V gene is TRBV20-1, the J gene TRBJ2-3; no clear D gene. Trimming left V 1 base short and J 0 bases short, with 17 bases between. Germline values: CDR1 DFQATT, CDR2 SNEGSKA (reference sequence). This CDR3 comprises 17 residues. In DNA form, the CDR3 reads TGCAGTGCTAGAGTTTATGGTTCCGGGCCAAGCACAGATACGCAGTATTTT. Protein sequence: CSARVYGSGPSTDTQYF.

With respect to this clonotype: This sequence may be a read error, since a much larger clone differs from it by one base. The chain carries TRBV27 and TRBJ2-7; 7 bases map to TRBD1. V shed 4 bases and J 1 base; nucleotides not matched to a gene: 4. CDR3 length: 14 amino acids. Looked up from germline, CDR1 is MNHEY and CDR2 is SMNVEV (reference sequence). CDR3 in DNA: TGTGCCAGCAGTTCACGGGGACAGTCCTACGAGCAGTACTTC. This sequence encodes CASSSRGQSYEQYF.

In its sample, this clonotype was seen a few times. This could be a read error, since a much larger clone is one nucleotide away. The CDR3 is CASSLVLRGRADERFF. CDR3 nucleotide sequence: TGTGCCAGCAGCTTAGTATTACGCGGGAGGGCCGATGAGCGGTTCTTC. This sequence joins TRBV11-3 and TRBJ2-1; 9 bases agree with TRBD2. The CDR3 loop spans 16 amino acids. Germline-derived CDR1 and CDR2 are SGHNT and YENEEA.

This clonotype has a count of ten or more. The chain links TRBV27 to TRBJ1-1; D is undetermined. The length of the CDR3 is 13 residues. Germline V gives CDR1 MNHEY, CDR2 SMNVEV (reference sequence). V was clipped by 3 bases and J by 1 base, with 6 bases between them. The CDR3 reads CASSFTANTEAFF. The DNA of the CDR3 is TGTGCCAGCAGTTTTACAGCGAACACTGAAGCTTTCTTT.

This clonotype showed up many times. This chain joins TRBV29-1 and TRBJ1-3, with D tentatively TRBD1 (6 bases). Germline CDR1 SQVTM, CDR2 ANQGSEA. The V end was cut by 3 bases, the J end by 4 bases, with 10 bases between. This CDR3 has 13 amino acids. The CDR3 DNA follows: TGCAGCGTTGAGGGGGGGCCAGGAAACACCATATATTTT. Amino acid sequence: CSVEGGPGNTIYF.

In the case of this clonotype: A much larger clonotype is one base distant, so this may be a read error. The V call is TRBV19, the J call TRBJ2-7; possibly TRBD1 or TRBD2 for D (5 bases each). V lost 4 bases to trimming and J lost 1 base, with 14 bases between them. The CDR3 has 15 amino acids. CDR1 is LNHDA, CDR2 SQIVND, per germline (reference sequence). For the CDR3, the DNA is TGTGCCAGTAGTACCCGGGACGATCCTTCCTACGAGCAGTACTTC. This gives the protein CASSTRDDPSYEQYF.

This clonotype has at least ten counts. The chain has TRBV5-4 and TRBJ2-3, with D unresolved. The germline V gene encodes CDR1 SGHNT and CDR2 YYREEE (reference sequence). The CDR3 totals 14 residues. Trimming removed 3 bases at V and 0 bases at J, with 8 bases between. CDR3 amino acids: CASSYWGSTDTQYF. CDR3 bases: TGTGCCAGCAGCTACTGGGGAAGCACAGATACGCAGTATTTT.

This clonotype was detected only a few times. The chain employs TRBV11-2 and TRBJ2-2, with TRBD2 matching 12 bases. Trimming took 7 bases from V and 10 from J; bases not matched to a gene: 10. This CDR3 has 15 residues. In germline, CDR1 is SGHAT, CDR2 FQNNGV. Here the CDR3 reads CASTLLAGGVEELFF. The CDR3 DNA sequence: TGTGCCAGCACCCTACTAGCGGGAGGTGTCGAGGAGCTGTTTTTT.

V gene TRBV9 combines with J gene TRBJ2-7; TRBD1 matches at 7 bases. The germline V gene encodes CDR1 SGDLS and CDR2 YYNGEE. J was trimmed by 5 bases and V by 3 bases; bases with no gene match: 11. This CDR3 contains 15 residues. The CDR3 nucleotides read TGTGCCAGCAGCGCTCAACAGGGGACCCTCAACGAGCAGTACTTC. The encoded protein is CASSAQQGTLNEQYF.

This clonotype was seen many times. This chain connects TRBV5-6 to TRBJ1-1; D possibly corresponds to TRBD1 (6 bases). Germline V gene sequence: CDR1 SGHDT, CDR2 YYEEEE. This CDR3 contains 15 residues. V gave up 1 base and J gave up 4 bases, with 14 bases separating them. CDR3 in amino acids: CASSLPSGDFTEAFF. CDR3 DNA sequence: TGTGCCAGCAGCTTGCCATCAGGGGATTTCACTGAAGCTTTCTTT. Filled out from reference TRBV5-6 and TRBJ1-1, the complete variable domain reads DAGVTQSPTHLIKTRGQQVTLRCSPKSGHDTVSWYQQALGQGPQFIFQYYEEEERQRGNFPDRFSGHQFPNYSSELNVNALLLGDSALYLCASSLPSGDFTEAFFGQGTRLTVV.

The J gene is TRBJ2-2, the V gene TRBV11-2; D perhaps matches TRBD1 (5 bases). Trimming stripped 6 bases from V and 4 bases from J, with 15 bases between. The CDR3 contains 15 residues. Germline V gene lookup returns CDR1 SGHAT and CDR2 FQNNGV. For the CDR3, the DNA is TGTGCCAGCAGACCAAGGGGCGGTAGCACCGGGGAGCTGTTTTTT. It translates to CASRPRGGSTGELFF.

This clonotype was recorded at least ten times. The chain employs TRBV13 and TRBJ2-3, with 7 bases that match TRBD2. The germline gives CDR1 PRHDT, CDR2 FYEKMQ (reference sequence). The junction had 7 bases not matched to a gene; V was cut back by 4 bases and J by 0 bases. The CDR3 runs to 16 residues. The CDR3 reads CASSSSSGSSTDTQYF. CDR3 sequence (DNA): TGTGCCAGCAGCTCCTCTAGCGGATCCAGCACAGATACGCAGTATTTT.

DNA for the CDR3: TGTGCCAGCAGTTGGTCGACGGGGGATCACGGGGCCAACGTCCTGACTTTC. This sequence encodes CASSWSTGDHGANVLTF. J is TRBJ2-6 and V is TRBV12-3 or TRBV12-4; the D gene is possibly TRBD2 (6 bases). The CDR3 runs to 17 residues. The V end lost 4 bases, the J end lost 4 bases, and 17 bases lay between the germline ends.

The table lists this clonotype with many counts. The chain uses TRBV11-2 and TRBJ2-1; 7 bases fit TRBD2. This CDR3 has 18 amino acids. The V gene's germline CDR1 is SGHAT and CDR2 FQNNGV. V shed 1 base and J 0 bases; nucleotides not matched to a gene: 9. The CDR3 DNA reads as TGTGCCAGCAGCTTAGTCGGCCATAGCGGGCCCTCCTACAATGAGCAGTTCTTC. The encoded protein is CASSLVGHSGPSYNEQFF.